A single sample gave rise to the 14 T cell receptor beta chains below, sequenced in a study of CD8+CD57+ T cells in acquired aplastic anemia. Both TCR beta VDJ combination and CDR3 sequence profiling were carried out. Genomic DNA was the template for this profiling. TCRdb used MiXCR to reprocess the reads, holding one entry per CDR3 protein. This table has around 250,000 distinct CDR3 sequences, 45% to 70% appearing once. Sequencing input: sorted CD4+, CD8+, or CD8+CD57+ T cells (not recorded which) from PBMCs. All receptors come from a human donor with severe aplastic anemia or a healthy control (not recorded which).

The V and J genes are TRBV2 and TRBJ2-1; D ambiguous. CDR1 and CDR2 from the germline V gene are SNHLY and FYNNEI. The CDR3 is made up of 13 amino acids. The CDR3 reads CPYPTAASGEQFF. For the CDR3, the DNA is TGTCCCTACCCTACCGCAGCGTCCGGTGAGCAGTTCTTC.

Points on this clonotype: A much larger clone is a single base away; this may be a read error. The CDR3 end shows no conserved phenylalanine or tryptophan, and so a read error is likely. The rearrangement joins TRBV27 to TRBJ1-6; 7 bases align to TRBD1. The germline V gene encodes CDR1 MNHEY and CDR2 SMNVEV (reference sequence). Trimming at V came to 5 bases and at J to 0 bases, leaving 4 bases not matched to a gene. The CDR3 contains 16 residues. The CDR3 region has the DNA TGTGCCAGCAGTATGACAGGGAGCTCCTATAATTCACCCCTCCACTCT. It specifies CASSMTGSSYNSPLHS.

CDR3 protein: CASSLGTGAPSYEQYF. The CDR3 bases are TGTGCCAGCAGCTTAGGAACAGGGGCCCCTTCCTACGAGCAGTACTTC. The V gene is TRBV7-9, the J gene TRBJ2-7; 7 bases match TRBD1. Trimming at V came to 1 base and at J to 1 base, leaving 7 bases not matched to a gene. CDR1 is SEHNR, CDR2 FQNEAQ, per germline (reference sequence). The CDR3 has 16 amino acids.

This clonotype has only one observation. V usage is TRBV10-2 and J usage is TRBJ1-1; TRBD1 matches at 11 bases. Germline values: CDR1 WSHSY, CDR2 SAAADI. CDR3 length: 14 amino acids. The trim removed 8 bases at V and 4 bases at J, leaving 6 bases unmatched. The CDR3 coding sequence is TGCGCCAGCTCCCTTGGGACAGGGGGCACTGAAGCTTTCTTT. Protein sequence: CASSLGTGGTEAFF.

This clonotype was counted at least ten times. V is TRBV9 and J is TRBJ2-7, with D uncertain. Germline V gene data show CDR1 as SGDLS and CDR2 as YYNGEE. CDR3 length: 14 amino acids. Trimming took off 4 bases at V and 1 base at J, with 12 bases between the two ends. For the CDR3, the DNA is TGTGCCAGCAGCCCCAGTCTAGGATCCTACGAGCAGTACTTC. Residues: CASSPSLGSYEQYF.

V and J are TRBV10-3 and TRBJ1-3; 9 nucleotides match TRBD1. CDR1 is ENHRY and CDR2 is SYGVKD in the germline V gene. The CDR3 is 14 residues long. After removal of 6 bases from V and 2 bases from J, the junction contained 2 bases not matched to a gene. CDR3 region: CAIRTGGAGNTIYF. CDR3 sequence (DNA): TGTGCCATCAGGACAGGGGGGGCTGGAAACACCATATATTTT.

A word on this clonotype: Just one base apart from a much larger clone, this may be a read error. V gene TRBV6-5 combines with J gene TRBJ1-5; unclear D gene. The CDR3 is 15 amino acids. Germline V gene sequence: CDR1 MNHEY, CDR2 SVGAGI. CDR3 sequence: CASSQGPSGNQPRHF. CDR3 DNA: TGTGCCAGCAGCCAAGGGCCCTCCGGCAATCAGCCCCGGCATTTT.

The CDR3 DNA reads TGTGCCAGCAGTGAGCTAGCGGGACAGGGAACGACTAATGAAAAACTGTTTTTT. Residues: CASSELAGQGTTNEKLFF. The rearrangement joins TRBV2 to TRBJ1-4; 9 bases map to TRBD1. The length of the CDR3 is 18 residues. In germline, CDR1 is SNHLY, CDR2 FYNNEI. V lost 3 bases to trimming and J lost 2 bases; unmatched junction nucleotides: 10.

This rearrangement joins TRBV6-5 to TRBJ1-2; no clear D gene. Between the trimmed V and J ends, which lost 6 bases and 1 base, there was a span of 9 bases. The CDR3 contains 13 residues. Germline V gene data show CDR1 as MNHEY and CDR2 as SVGAGI. The CDR3 DNA sequence: TGTGCCAGCAGGAGAAAAGATAACTATGGCTACACCTTC. This translates into CASRRKDNYGYTF.

This clonotype appeared a few times. The genes are TRBV6-6 and TRBJ2-2, with D perhaps matching TRBD1 or TRBD2 (5 bases each). CDR3 size: 14 residues. Germline CDR1 is MNHNY and CDR2 is SVGAGI (reference sequence). V was pared by 10 bases and J by 5 bases, with 17 bases between. Here the CDR3 reads CATASGTETGELFF. The DNA for the CDR3 is TGTGCCACGGCCTCGGGGACCGAGACCGGGGAGCTGTTTTTT.

The chain couples TRBV7-3 to TRBJ2-2; TRBD2 aligns across 9 bases. The junction had 4 bases not matched to a gene; V was cut back by 2 bases and J by 6 bases. The CDR3 runs to 15 residues. Germline V gene lookup returns CDR1 SGHTA and CDR2 FQGTGA. The CDR3 sequence: CASSLGGRGAGELFF. CDR3 in DNA: TGTGCCAGCAGCTTAGGCGGGAGGGGAGCCGGGGAGCTGTTTTTT.

The V call is TRBV24-1, the J call TRBJ2-7, with TRBD1 identical over 10 bases. With 0 bases clipped from V and 7 bases from J, the junction kept 5 bases outside the gene matches. Germline V gene lookup returns CDR1 KGHDR and CDR2 SFDVKD. The length of the CDR3 is 15 residues. CDR3 amino acids: CATSDLLDRGGEQYF. The CDR3 DNA sequence: TGTGCCACCAGTGATTTGCTGGACAGGGGGGGTGAGCAGTACTTC.

As for this clonotype: A much bigger clone sits one base away, suggesting this may be a read error. The V and J genes are TRBV6-5 and TRBJ2-1; a possible D gene is TRBD2 (7 bases). The germline V gene encodes CDR1 MNHEY and CDR2 SVGAGI. V gave up 11 bases and J gave up 6 bases, with 17 bases separating them. This CDR3 is 13 amino acids long. The CDR3 nucleotides read TGTGCCGTCGAGGGGGGGGAGGTCAATGAGCAGTTCTTC. Its protein product is CAVEGGEVNEQFF.

This clonotype has just one count. The J gene is TRBJ2-5, the V gene TRBV7-8; D not resolved. This CDR3 spans 12 amino acids. CDR1 is SGHVS and CDR2 is FQNEAQ in the germline V gene. The V end lost 6 bases, the J end lost 3 bases, and 8 bases lay between the germline ends. This CDR3 is CASRRTEETQYF. The CDR3 DNA is TGTGCCAGCAGACGGACGGAAGAGACCCAGTACTTC.